This T cell receptor (beta chain) was captured in a study of blood T cell repertoires in COVID-19. Study background: Acute and convalescent COVID-19 samples came from the United States, Italy and Spain.

In the authors' methods: Reference gene primer amplification gave estimated nucleated cell counts. Method: immunoSEQ multiplex PCR; TCRdb's copy keeps in-frame clones and lacks some. The V and J calls and clone size come from that table; D and trimming were worked out from the DNA. This sample has roughly 260,000 clones, with over 80% found just once. The specimen was PBMCs or T cells enriched from blood (not recorded which). The sequence was obtained from a human donor in a cohort exposed to, infected with or recovered from COVID-19 (not recorded which). The donor label of this sample is uncertain.

The CDR3 region is CAISEGDSKGNEQFF. CDR3 nucleotides: TGTGCCATCAGTGAGGGGGACAGTAAGGGCAATGAGCAGTTCTTC. The rearrangement links TRBV10-3 to TRBJ2-1; 7 bases align to TRBD1. The CDR3 totals 15 residues. V lost 2 bases and J lost 6; bases outside the gene matches: 7. Germline V gene data show CDR1 as ENHRY and CDR2 as SYGVKD.